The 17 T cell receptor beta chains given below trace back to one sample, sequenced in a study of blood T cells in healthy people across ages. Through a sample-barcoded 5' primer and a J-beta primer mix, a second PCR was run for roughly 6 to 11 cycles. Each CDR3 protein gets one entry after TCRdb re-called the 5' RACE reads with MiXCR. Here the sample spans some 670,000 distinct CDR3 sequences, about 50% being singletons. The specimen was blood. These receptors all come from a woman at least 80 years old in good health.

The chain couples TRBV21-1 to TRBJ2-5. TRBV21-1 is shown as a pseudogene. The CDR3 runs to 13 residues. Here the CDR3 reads CASSRRFQETQYF. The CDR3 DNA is TGTGCCAGCTCTAGACGGTTCCAAGAGACCCAGTACTTC.

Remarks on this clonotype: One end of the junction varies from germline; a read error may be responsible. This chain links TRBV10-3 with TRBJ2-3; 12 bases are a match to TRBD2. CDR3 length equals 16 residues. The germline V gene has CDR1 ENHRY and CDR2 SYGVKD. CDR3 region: CAIKPGLAGFTETQYF. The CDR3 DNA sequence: TGTGCCATCAAACCGGGACTAGCGGGTTTCACAGAGACGCAGTATTTT.

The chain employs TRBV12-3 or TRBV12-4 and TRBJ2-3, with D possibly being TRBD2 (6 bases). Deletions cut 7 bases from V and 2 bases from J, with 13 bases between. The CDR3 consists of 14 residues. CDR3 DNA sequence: TGTGCCAGCATCTCCGGGGGACCCACAGATACGCAGTATTTT. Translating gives CASISGGPTDTQYF.

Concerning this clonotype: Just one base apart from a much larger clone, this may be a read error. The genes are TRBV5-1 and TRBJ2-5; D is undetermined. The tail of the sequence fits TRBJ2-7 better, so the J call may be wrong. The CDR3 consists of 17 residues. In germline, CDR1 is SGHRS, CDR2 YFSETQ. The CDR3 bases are TGCGCCGGCAGCTTGGAAGGGAAACTTACGTTCGCCTACGAGCAGTACTTC. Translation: CAGSLEGKLTFAYEQYF.

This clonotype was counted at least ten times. The CDR3 DNA follows: TGCAGTGCTAGAGATACGGCCGGGAGGACCAACAATGAGCAGTTCTTC. This codes for CSARDTAGRTNNEQFF. The chain employs TRBV20-1 and TRBJ2-1; 7 bases are shared with TRBD2. Looked up from germline, CDR1 is DFQATT and CDR2 is SNEGSKA (reference sequence). J lost 5 bases, V lost 0 bases, and 10 bases had no gene match. CDR3 size: 16 residues.

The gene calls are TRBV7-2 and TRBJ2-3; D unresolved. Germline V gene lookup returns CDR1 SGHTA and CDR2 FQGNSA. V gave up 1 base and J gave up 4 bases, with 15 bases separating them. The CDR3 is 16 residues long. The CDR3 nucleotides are TGTGCCAGCAGCTTAGGGGTTGCAGGATCGGCAGATACGCAGTATTTT. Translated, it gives CASSLGVAGSADTQYF.

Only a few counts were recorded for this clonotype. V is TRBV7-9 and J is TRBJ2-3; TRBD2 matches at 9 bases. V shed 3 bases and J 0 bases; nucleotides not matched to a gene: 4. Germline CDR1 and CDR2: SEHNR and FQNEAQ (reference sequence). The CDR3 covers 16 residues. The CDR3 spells CASSFGLASSTDTQYF. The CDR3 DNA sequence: TGTGCCAGCAGCTTTGGACTAGCGTCTAGCACAGATACGCAGTATTTT.

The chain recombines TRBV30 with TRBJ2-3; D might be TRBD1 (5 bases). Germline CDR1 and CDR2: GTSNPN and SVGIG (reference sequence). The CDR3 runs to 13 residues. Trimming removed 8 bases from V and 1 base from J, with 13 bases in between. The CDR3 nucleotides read TGTGCCGGAACGGTGGGGCGCACAGATACGCAGTATTTT. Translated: CAGTVGRTDTQYF.

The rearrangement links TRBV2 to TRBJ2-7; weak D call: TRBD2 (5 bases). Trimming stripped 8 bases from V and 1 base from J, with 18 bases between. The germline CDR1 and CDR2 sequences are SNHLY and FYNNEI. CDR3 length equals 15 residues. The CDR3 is CASSSSRTASYEQYF. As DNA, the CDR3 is TGTGCCAGCTCCTCGAGTCGGACTGCTTCCTACGAGCAGTACTTC.

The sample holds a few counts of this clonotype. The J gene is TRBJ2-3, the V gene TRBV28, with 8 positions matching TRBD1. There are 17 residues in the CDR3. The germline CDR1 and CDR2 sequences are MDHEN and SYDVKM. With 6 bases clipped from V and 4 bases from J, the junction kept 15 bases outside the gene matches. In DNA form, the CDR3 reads TGTGCCAGCAGGGGACAGGATCATGAGGGGCTCTCAGATACGCAGTATTTT. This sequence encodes CASRGQDHEGLSDTQYF.

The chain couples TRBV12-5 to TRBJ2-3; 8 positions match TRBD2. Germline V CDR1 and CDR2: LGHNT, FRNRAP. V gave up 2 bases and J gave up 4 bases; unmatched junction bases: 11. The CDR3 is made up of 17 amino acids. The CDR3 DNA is TGTGCTAGTGGTTTGACCGTGGGCAGCGGGGGTGCAGATACGCAGTATTTT. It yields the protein CASGLTVGSGGADTQYF.

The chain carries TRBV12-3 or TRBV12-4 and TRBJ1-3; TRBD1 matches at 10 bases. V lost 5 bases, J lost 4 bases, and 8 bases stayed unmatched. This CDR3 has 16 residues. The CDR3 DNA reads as TGTGCCAGCAGTGCGCGACAGGGGGCGAGGGGAAACACCATATATTTT. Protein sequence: CASSARQGARGNTIYF.

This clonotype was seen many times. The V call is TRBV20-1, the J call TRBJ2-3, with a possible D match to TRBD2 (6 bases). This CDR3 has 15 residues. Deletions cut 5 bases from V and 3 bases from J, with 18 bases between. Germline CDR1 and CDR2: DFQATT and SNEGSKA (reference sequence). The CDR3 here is CSAPPRVAATDTQYF. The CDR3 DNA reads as TGCAGTGCTCCCCCCAGGGTAGCGGCTACAGATACGCAGTATTTT.

The CDR3 nucleotides are TGTGCCTGGAGGCCGGCCGGGAGCTCTGGAAACACCATATATTTT. As protein: CAWRPAGSSGNTIYF. The chain employs TRBV30 and TRBJ1-3; D is uncertain. The CDR3 consists of 15 residues. Germline CDR1 and CDR2: GTSNPN and SVGIG (reference sequence). V was clipped by 3 bases and J by 0 bases, with 12 bases between them.

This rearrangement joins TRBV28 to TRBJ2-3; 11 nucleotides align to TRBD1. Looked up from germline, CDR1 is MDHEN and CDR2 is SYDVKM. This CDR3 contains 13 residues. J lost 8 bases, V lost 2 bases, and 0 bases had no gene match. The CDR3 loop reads CASSLGTGGTQYF. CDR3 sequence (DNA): TGTGCCAGCAGTTTAGGGACAGGGGGTACGCAGTATTTT.

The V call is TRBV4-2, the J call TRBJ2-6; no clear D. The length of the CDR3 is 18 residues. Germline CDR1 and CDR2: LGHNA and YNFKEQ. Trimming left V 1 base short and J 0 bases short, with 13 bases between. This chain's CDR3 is CASSQGIDGSSGANVLTF. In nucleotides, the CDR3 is TGTGCCAGCAGCCAAGGTATTGACGGGTCCTCTGGGGCCAACGTCCTGACTTTC.

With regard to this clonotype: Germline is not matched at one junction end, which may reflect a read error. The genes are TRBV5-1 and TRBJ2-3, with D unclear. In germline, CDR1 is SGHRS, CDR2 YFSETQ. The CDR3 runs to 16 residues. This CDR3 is CASSFPPDTSTDAQYF. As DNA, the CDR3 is TGCGCCAGCAGCTTTCCCCCAGACACGAGCACAGATGCGCAGTATTTT.